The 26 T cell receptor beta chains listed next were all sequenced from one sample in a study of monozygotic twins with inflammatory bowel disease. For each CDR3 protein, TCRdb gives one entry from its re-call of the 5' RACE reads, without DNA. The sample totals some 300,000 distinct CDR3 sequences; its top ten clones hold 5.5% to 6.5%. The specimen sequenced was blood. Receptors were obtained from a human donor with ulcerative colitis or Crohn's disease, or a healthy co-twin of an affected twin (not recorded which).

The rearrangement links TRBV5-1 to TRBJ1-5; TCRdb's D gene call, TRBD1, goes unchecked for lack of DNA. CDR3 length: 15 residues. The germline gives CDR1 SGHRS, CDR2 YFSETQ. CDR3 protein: CASSPRTGGGQPQHF.

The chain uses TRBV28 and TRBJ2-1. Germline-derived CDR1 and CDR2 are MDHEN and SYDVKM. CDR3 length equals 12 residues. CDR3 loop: CASSTSRNGRFF.

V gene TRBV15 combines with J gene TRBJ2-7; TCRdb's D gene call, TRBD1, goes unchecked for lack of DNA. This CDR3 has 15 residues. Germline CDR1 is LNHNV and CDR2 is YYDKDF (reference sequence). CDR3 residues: CATSRGGTASYEQYF.

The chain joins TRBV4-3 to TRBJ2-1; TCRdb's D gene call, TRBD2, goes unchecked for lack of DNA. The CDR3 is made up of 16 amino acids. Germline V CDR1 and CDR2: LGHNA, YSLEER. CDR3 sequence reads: CASSQEVWTLYNEQFF.

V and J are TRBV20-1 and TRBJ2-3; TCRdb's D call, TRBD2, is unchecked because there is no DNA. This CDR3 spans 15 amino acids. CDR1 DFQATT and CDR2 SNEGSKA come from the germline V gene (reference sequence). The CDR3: CSASGGLAGGYTQYF.

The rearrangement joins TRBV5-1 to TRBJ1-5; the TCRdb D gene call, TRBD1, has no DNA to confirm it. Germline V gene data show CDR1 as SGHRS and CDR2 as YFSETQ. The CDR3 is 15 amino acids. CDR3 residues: CASSLGGDRNQPQHF.

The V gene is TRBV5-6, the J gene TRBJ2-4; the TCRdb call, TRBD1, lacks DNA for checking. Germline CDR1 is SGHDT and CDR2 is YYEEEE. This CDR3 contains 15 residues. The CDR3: CASSLGAGAKNIQYF.

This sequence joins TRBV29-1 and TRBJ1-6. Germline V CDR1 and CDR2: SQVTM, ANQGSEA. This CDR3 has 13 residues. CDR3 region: CSAREDGNSPLHF.

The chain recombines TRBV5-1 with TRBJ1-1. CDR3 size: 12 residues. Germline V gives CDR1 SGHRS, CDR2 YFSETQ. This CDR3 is CASSYGETEAFF.

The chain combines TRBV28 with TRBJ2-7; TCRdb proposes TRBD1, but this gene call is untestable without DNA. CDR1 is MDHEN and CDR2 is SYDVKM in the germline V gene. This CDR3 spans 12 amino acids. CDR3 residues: CASSRPGYEQYF.

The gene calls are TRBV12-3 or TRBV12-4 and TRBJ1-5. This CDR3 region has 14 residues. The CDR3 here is CASSHGRSNQPQHF.

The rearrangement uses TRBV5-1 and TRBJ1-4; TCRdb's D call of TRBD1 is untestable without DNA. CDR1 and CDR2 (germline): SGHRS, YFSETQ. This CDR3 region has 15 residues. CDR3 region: CASSPGFATNEKLFF.

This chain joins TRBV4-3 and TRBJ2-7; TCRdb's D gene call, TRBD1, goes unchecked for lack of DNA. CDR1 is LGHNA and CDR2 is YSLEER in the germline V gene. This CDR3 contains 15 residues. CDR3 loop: CASSLQSGTLYEQYF.

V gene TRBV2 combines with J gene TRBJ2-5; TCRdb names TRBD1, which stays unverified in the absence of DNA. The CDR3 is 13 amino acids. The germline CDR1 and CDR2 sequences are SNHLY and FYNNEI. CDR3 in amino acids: CASSQGRKETQYF.

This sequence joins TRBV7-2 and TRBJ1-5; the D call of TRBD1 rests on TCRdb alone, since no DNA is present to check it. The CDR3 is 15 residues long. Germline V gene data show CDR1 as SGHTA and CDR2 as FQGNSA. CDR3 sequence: CASSYDRGRDQPQHF. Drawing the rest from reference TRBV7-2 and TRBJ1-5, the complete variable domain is GAGVSQSPSNKVTEKGKDVELRCDPISGHTALYWYRQSLGQGLEFLIYFQGNSAPDKSGLPSDRFSAERTGGSVSTLTIQRTQQEDSAVYLCASSYDRGRDQPQHFGDGTRLSIL.

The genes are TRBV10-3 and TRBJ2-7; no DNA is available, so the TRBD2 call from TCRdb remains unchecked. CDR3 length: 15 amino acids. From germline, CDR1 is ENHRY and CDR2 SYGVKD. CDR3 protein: CAISEPTGVSYEQYF.

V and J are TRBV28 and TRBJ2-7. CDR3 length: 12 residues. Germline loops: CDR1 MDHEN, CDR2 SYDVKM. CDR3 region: CASSRQPYVQYF.

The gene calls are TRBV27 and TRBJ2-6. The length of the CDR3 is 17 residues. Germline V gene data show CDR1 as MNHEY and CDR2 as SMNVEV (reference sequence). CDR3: CASSFSTGSSGANVLTF. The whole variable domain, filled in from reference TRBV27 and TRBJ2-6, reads EAQVTQNPRYLITVTGKKLTVTCSQNMNHEYMSWYRQDPGLGLRQIYYSMNVEVTDKGDVPEGYKVSRKEKRNFPLILESPSPNQTSLYFCASSFSTGSSGANVLTFGAGSRLTVL.

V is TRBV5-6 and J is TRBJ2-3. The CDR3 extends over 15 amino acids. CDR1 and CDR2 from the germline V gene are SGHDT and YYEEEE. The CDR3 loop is CASSLALESTDTQYF.

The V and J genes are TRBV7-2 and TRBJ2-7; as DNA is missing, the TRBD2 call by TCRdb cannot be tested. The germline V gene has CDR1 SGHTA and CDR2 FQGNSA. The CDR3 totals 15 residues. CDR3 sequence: CASSLATLTRGEQYF.

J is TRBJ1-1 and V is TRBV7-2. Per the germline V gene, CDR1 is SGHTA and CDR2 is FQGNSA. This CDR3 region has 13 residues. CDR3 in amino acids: CASSLPRRHEAFF.

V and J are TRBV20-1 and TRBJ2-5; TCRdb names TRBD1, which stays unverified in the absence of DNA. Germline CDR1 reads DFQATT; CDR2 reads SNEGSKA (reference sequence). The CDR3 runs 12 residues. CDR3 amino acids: CSAVGLPETQYF.

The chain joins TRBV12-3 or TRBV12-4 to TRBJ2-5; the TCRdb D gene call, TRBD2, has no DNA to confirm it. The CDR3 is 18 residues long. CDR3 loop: CASSPVPGLAGGGETQYF.

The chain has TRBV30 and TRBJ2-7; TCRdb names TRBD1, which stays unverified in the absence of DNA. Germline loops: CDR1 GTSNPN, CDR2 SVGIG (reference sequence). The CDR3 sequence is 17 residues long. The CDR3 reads CAWRAGRWGQENYEQYF.

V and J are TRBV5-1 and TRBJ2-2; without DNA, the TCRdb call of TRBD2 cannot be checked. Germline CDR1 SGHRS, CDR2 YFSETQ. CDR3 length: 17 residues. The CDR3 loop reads CASSSRWHTRDTGELFF.

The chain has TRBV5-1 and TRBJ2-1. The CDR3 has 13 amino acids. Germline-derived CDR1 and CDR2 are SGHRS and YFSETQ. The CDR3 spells CASSLAMRNEQFF.